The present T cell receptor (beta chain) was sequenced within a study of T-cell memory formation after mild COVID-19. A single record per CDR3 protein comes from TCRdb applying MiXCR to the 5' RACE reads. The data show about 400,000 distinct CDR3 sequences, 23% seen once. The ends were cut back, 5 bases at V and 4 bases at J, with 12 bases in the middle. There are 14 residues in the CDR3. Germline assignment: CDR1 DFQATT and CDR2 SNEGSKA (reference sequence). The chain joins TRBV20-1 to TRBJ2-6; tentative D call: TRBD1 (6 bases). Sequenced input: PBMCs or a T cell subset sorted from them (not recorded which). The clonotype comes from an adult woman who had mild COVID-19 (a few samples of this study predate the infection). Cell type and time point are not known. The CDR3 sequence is CSASRGSGANVLTF. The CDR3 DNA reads TGCAGTGCTTCGAGGGGGTCGGGGGCCAACGTCCTGACTTTC.